Listed below are T cell receptor beta chains from one sample, sequenced in a study of stem cell transplantation in POMP-related autoinflammatory disease. Clones were sequenced by immunoSEQ multiplex PCR, and TCRdb holds only the in-frame ones, with some missing. The sample has approximately 65,000 clones; roughly 93% are singletons. Sequencing was performed on CD4+ T cells from PBMCs, taken after stem cell transplantation. All receptors come from a human patient with POMP-related autoinflammation and immune dysregulation (PRAID). Some T cells could come from the graft donor. CDR3s leave out the opening cysteine and the closing phenylalanine or tryptophan. Where a row states a size, it is once, few, many or the class of an expanded clone; other rows omit it.

TRBV18,-,ASSPGTGIQPQH
TRBV5-4,-,ASSNGGGGGETQY
TRBV7-9,-,ASSPGTTFQETQY
TRBV10-1,-,ASSEGTKLGTEAF
TRBV9,-,ASSASSNTGELF
TRBV7-3,-,ASSLNWLAEPFANTGELF
TRBV7-9,-,ASSLVGMNTEAF
TRBV4-1,-,ASRRRTGSGGDSPLH
TRBV29-1,once,SVSGTDNTGELF
TRBV27,-,ASRAGTSGINEQF